Below, 5 T cell receptor beta chains from the same sample are listed, as sequenced in a study of T cells in Graves' hyperthyroidism and ophthalmopathy. What was amplified from RNA transcripts were TCR beta CDR3 regions. During a first-round RT-PCR of the TCR CDR3, the HTBI primer set was used. TCRdb re-called the multiplex PCR reads with MiXCR, one entry per CDR3 protein. The sample records around 580,000 distinct CDR3 sequences, just over 45% being singletons. Sample: peripheral blood or thyroid tissue (not recorded which). The receptors here all came from a woman in her late teens or twenties with Graves' hyperthyroidism.

The chain combines TRBV25-1 with TRBJ1-6; TRBD1 matches 9 bases. The V gene end was trimmed by 8 bases and the J gene end by 10 bases; junction bases not matched to a gene: 9. The CDR3 consists of 14 residues. The germline V gene has CDR1 MGHDK and CDR2 SYGVNS. This CDR3 reads CASLVGTGNSPLHF. For the CDR3, the DNA is TGTGCCAGCTTAGTAGGGACAGGGAACTCACCCCTCCACTTT.

On this clonotype itself: The junction and the germline gene differ at one end; a read error may be behind it. The chain uses TRBV6-5 and TRBJ1-1, with TRBD1 matching 7 bases. CDR3 size: 12 residues. Germline V gene lookup returns CDR1 MNHEY and CDR2 SVGAGI. The CDR3 coding sequence is TGCGCCAGCAGTTCCCCGACAGGGCGGGCTTTCTTT. As protein: CASSSPTGRAFF.

With regard to this clonotype: The junction departs from germline at one end; a sequencing error may be responsible. The chain employs TRBV7-3 and TRBJ2-2, with D possibly matching TRBD2 (5 bases). There are 12 residues in the CDR3. Germline V gives CDR1 SGHTA, CDR2 FQGTGA. CDR3 amino acids: CAGSPDTGELSW. CDR3 bases: TGTGCCGGCAGCCCTGACACCGGGGAGCTGTCTTGG.

This rearrangement joins TRBV2 to TRBJ1-6; D not certain. Germline loops: CDR1 SNHLY, CDR2 FYNNEI. The CDR3 runs to 12 residues. Trimming took 8 bases from V and 10 from J, leaving 12 bases between them. CDR3 sequence: CASCKRESPLHF. The CDR3 DNA reads as TGTGCCAGCTGCAAGCGGGAATCACCCCTCCACTTT. The full variable domain, its missing parts supplied by reference TRBV2 and TRBJ1-6, is EPEVTQTPSHQVTQMGQEVILRCVPISNHLYFYWYRQILGQKVEFLVSFYNNEISEKSEIFDDQFSVERPDGSNFTLKIRSTKLEDSAMYFCASCKRESPLHFGNGTRLTVT.

The chain has TRBV30 and TRBJ2-2; 8 positions match TRBD2. There are 14 residues in the CDR3. Unmatched junction bases numbered 5, after V lost 1 base and J lost 7 bases. Germline V CDR1 and CDR2: GTSNPN, SVGIG (reference sequence). The CDR3 here is CAWSAGLVYGELFF. In nucleotides, the CDR3 is TGTGCCTGGAGTGCGGGACTAGTATACGGGGAGCTGTTTTTT. The variable domain in full, completed from reference TRBV30 and TRBJ2-2, reads SQTIHQWPATLVQPVGSPLSLECTVEGTSNPNLYWYRQAAGRGLQLLFYSVGIGQISSEVPQNLSASRPQDRQFILSSKKLLLSDSGFYLCAWSAGLVYGELFFGEGSRLTVL.